The 17 T cell receptor beta chains listed next were all sequenced from one sample in a study of shared clonotypes between healthy human individuals. Some clones are missing from TCRdb's copy, which holds only in-frame ones; the method was immunoSEQ multiplex PCR. The sample has a few million clones, 85% to 95% seen once. Sample: naive CD4+ T cells sorted from blood. Described subset: CD45RA+ positively selected. These receptors came from a man between 18 and 29 years old in good health.

The chain recombines TRBV27 with TRBJ1-2, with D uncertain. The CDR3 is made up of 13 amino acids. Per the germline V gene, CDR1 is MNHEY and CDR2 is SMNVEV (reference sequence). V lost 8 bases, J lost 4 bases, and 14 bases lay in between. The CDR3 DNA sequence: TGTGCCAGCGGACTCGCTCTTGGCTATGGCTACACCTTC. Translating it yields CASGLALGYGYTF.

V is TRBV25-1 and J is TRBJ2-7; TRBD1 matches 7 bases. V gave up 6 bases and J gave up 0 bases; unmatched junction bases: 8. Germline CDR1 and CDR2: MGHDK and SYGVNS. CDR3 length equals 15 residues. This CDR3 reads CASSRGGAGSYEQYF. Written as DNA, the CDR3 is TGTGCCAGCAGCCGAGGGGGCGCGGGCTCCTACGAGCAGTACTTC.

The chain employs TRBV5-4 and TRBJ1-1; D unclear. CDR1 SGHNT and CDR2 YYREEE come from the germline V gene (reference sequence). The V end lost 2 bases, the J end lost 4 bases, and 9 bases lay between the germline ends. The CDR3 length is 13 residues. CDR3 sequence reads: CASSFNMVTEAFF. The CDR3, as DNA: TGTGCCAGCAGCTTTAACATGGTCACTGAAGCTTTCTTT.

This clone occurred once. The chain has TRBV2 and TRBJ2-3; TRBD2 agrees at 14 bases. Trimming took 10 bases from V and 1 from J; bases not matched to a gene: 7. Germline-derived CDR1 and CDR2 are SNHLY and FYNNEI. This CDR3 contains 16 residues. The CDR3 is CATRLAGGPGTDTQYF. The CDR3 DNA is TGTGCCACCCGACTAGCGGGAGGGCCCGGCACAGATACGCAGTATTTT.

The genes are TRBV10-3 and TRBJ2-7; D is possibly TRBD1 (6 bases). Germline CDR1 reads ENHRY; CDR2 reads SYGVKD. CDR3 size: 15 residues. Trimming pared 3 bases from V and 0 bases from J, leaving 12 bases between. This CDR3 reads CAISDTTGLSYEQYF. CDR3 bases: TGTGCCATCAGTGACACGACAGGACTCTCCTACGAGCAGTACTTC.

The chain joins TRBV7-3 to TRBJ2-2, with D perhaps TRBD1 (6 bases). V was clipped by 5 bases and J by 2 bases, with 12 bases between them. CDR3 length equals 15 residues. CDR1 is SGHTA and CDR2 is FQGTGA in the germline V gene. The CDR3 bases are TGTGCCAGCAGCGCGGACAGAGTTAACACCGGGGAGCTGTTTTTT. Its translation: CASSADRVNTGELFF.

The table lists this clone with a count of one. J is TRBJ2-7 and V is TRBV2, with TRBD1 as a possible D gene (5 bases). V shed 4 bases and J shed 9 bases, with 19 bases lying between them. The CDR3 extends over 14 amino acids. CDR1 is SNHLY and CDR2 is FYNNEI in the germline V gene. The chain's CDR3 is CASSATPGNLRQYF. The CDR3 nucleotides are TGTGCCAGCAGTGCGACCCCAGGGAATCTACGGCAGTACTTC.

The rearrangement joins TRBV10-3 to TRBJ2-7; maybe TRBD1 (5 bases). Germline values: CDR1 ENHRY, CDR2 SYGVKD. The CDR3 loop spans 13 amino acids. Between the trimmed V and J ends, which lost 8 bases and 4 bases, there was a span of 15 bases. This CDR3 is CAISRGAEYEQYF. CDR3 nucleotide sequence: TGTGCCATCTCTAGGGGCGCCGAATACGAGCAGTACTTC.

Comments on this clone: A much larger clone is a single base away; this may be a read error. The same CDR3 also results from other DNA sequences found in this sample. The chain carries TRBV7-8 and TRBJ2-5; D unclear. Germline CDR1 is SGHVS and CDR2 is FQNEAQ. CDR3 length: 11 residues. The V gene lost 3 bases and the J gene lost 2 bases, with 1 base spanning the gap. The CDR3 DNA follows: TGTGCCAGCAGCTTTCAAGAGACCCAGTACTTC. Translated: CASSFQETQYF.

This clone was detected once. This sample includes further DNA sequences coding for the same CDR3. This chain joins TRBV7-2 and TRBJ2-1; 7 positions agree with TRBD2. CDR1 is SGHTA, CDR2 FQGNSA, per germline. V dropped 5 bases and J dropped 3; count of bases not matched to a gene: 4. There are 14 residues in the CDR3. CDR3 nucleotides: TGTGCCAGCAGCCTTGCGGGGGACTACAATGAGCAGTTCTTC. Translating gives CASSLAGDYNEQFF.

The gene calls are TRBV2 and TRBJ1-6; TRBD1 agrees at 7 bases. V dropped 6 bases and J dropped 6; count of bases not matched to a gene: 8. Germline V gene sequence: CDR1 SNHLY, CDR2 FYNNEI. CDR3 size: 15 residues. CDR3 loop: CASRQMTGINSPLHF. DNA of the CDR3: TGTGCCAGCAGACAAATGACAGGGATTAATTCACCCCTCCACTTT.

The chain has TRBV21-1 and TRBJ2-2; the table assigns TRBD1, which was not confirmed against the DNA. TRBV21-1 is a documented pseudogene. CDR3 length: 14 amino acids. CDR3 protein: CASSPGQGLGELFF. CDR3 DNA sequence: TGTGCCAGCAGCCCGGGACAGGGGCTCGGGGAGCTGTTTTTT.

The V gene is TRBV5-6, the J gene TRBJ1-5; 8 nucleotides agree with TRBD1. V lost 3 bases, J lost 0 bases, and 11 bases stayed unmatched. The CDR3 consists of 18 residues. The germline CDR1 and CDR2 sequences are SGHDT and YYEEEE. The CDR3 loop reads CASSSWTGRDPSNQPQHF. The DNA of the CDR3 is TGTGCCAGCAGCTCGTGGACAGGGCGGGATCCTAGCAATCAGCCCCAGCATTTT.

This rearrangement joins TRBV7-2 to TRBJ2-5, with 7 bases lining up with TRBD1. Germline CDR1 reads SGHTA; CDR2 reads FQGNSA. Germline trimming cut 0 bases from V and 6 bases from J; bases unmatched to any gene: 16. The CDR3 is 18 amino acids. The CDR3 is CASSLAWVPGGRRKTQYF. The CDR3 DNA reads as TGTGCCAGCAGCTTAGCGTGGGTCCCAGGGGGAAGGAGAAAGACCCAGTACTTC.

The chain carries TRBV5-4 and TRBJ2-3, with a weak D call TRBD2 (6 bases). The CDR3 length is 17 residues. Trimming pared 2 bases from V and 2 bases from J, leaving 18 bases between. CDR1 is SGHNT and CDR2 is YYREEE in the germline V gene (reference sequence). The CDR3 DNA sequence: TGTGCCAGCAGCTTAGGTGGGACTCAGCGGTACACAGATACGCAGTATTTT. The encoded protein is CASSLGGTQRYTDTQYF.

The chain links TRBV4-3 to TRBJ1-2; D not certain. This CDR3 region has 13 residues. Per germline, CDR1 LGHNA and CDR2 YSLEER. Trimming took off 1 base at V and 7 bases at J, with 10 bases between the two ends. The DNA of the CDR3 is TGCGCCAGCAGCCAAGTTAACGGAGGTGGCTACACCTTC. As protein: CASSQVNGGGYTF.

This clone has just one count. Other DNA sequences in this sample translate to the same CDR3. This chain joins TRBV5-1 and TRBJ1-1; D perhaps matches TRBD1 (5 bases). The CDR3 sequence is 14 residues long. Trimming stripped 1 base from V and 3 bases from J, with 10 bases between. The germline gives CDR1 SGHRS, CDR2 YFSETQ. As DNA, the CDR3 is TGCGCCAGCAGCTTGTTGGGGACGGACACTGAAGCTTTCTTT. This sequence encodes CASSLLGTDTEAFF. Supplemented by reference TRBV5-1 and TRBJ1-1, the full variable domain reads KAGVTQTPRYLIKTRGQQVTLSCSPISGHRSVSWYQQTPGQGLQFLFEYFSETQRNKGNFPGRFSGRQFSNSRSEMNVSTLELGDSALYLCASSLLGTDTEAFFGQGTRLTVV.